These T cell receptor beta chains were read from a single sample in a study of follicular helper T cells after annual influenza vaccination. This table comes from immunoSEQ multiplex PCR, and its TCRdb copy is limited to in-frame clones, with some not included. The sample has thousands of clones, about 81% seen once. The sample here was CXCR5- memory CD4+ T cells sorted from blood, taken on the day of influenza vaccination. All receptors come from an adult who received the influenza vaccine. The CDR3 runs from the conserved cysteine through the conserved F or W. Each record gives: CDR3 DNA, CDR3 protein, V gene, J gene, D gene, clone size. The D gene is left open where the match is weak. Expanded clones are given a class, and other clones once, few, many or no size at all.

TGCGCCAGCAGCCAGTCTGGGAGGGCGGACACCATATATTTT,CASSQSGRADTIYF,TRBV4-3,TRBJ1-3,-,once
TGTGCCAGCAGTTACCAGCGGGTGACGAACACCGGGGAGCTGTTTTTT,CASSYQRVTNTGELFF,TRBV6-5,TRBJ2-2,-,once
TGTGCCAGCAGTGGATGGACTAGCCGGAGGCAGTATTTT,CASSGWTSRRQYF,TRBV6-1,TRBJ2-3,TRBD2,-
TGTGCCAGCAGCGTAGCTGGTAAAGAGCAGGGTTATGAAGCTTTCTTT,CASSVAGKEQGYEAFF,TRBV9,TRBJ1-1,-,-
TGTGCCAGCTCACTCCCGCGGGGCCAGCGGACTCCCTCTGGGGCCAACGTCCTGACTTTC,CASSLPRGQRTPSGANVLTF,TRBV18,TRBJ2-6,-,-
TGTGCCAGCTCACCTAACCCGACTCGACAGCTTGGGTCACCCCTCCACTTT,CASSPNPTRQLGSPLHF,TRBV18,TRBJ1-6,-,few
TGCGCCAGCAGCTTGGGACTAGCGGGGGGGACAGATACGCAGTATTTT,CASSLGLAGGTDTQYF,TRBV5-1,TRBJ2-3,TRBD2,-
TGTGCCAGCAGCGTACACGACAGGGTGTATGAGACCCAGTACTTC,CASSVHDRVYETQYF,TRBV9,TRBJ2-5,TRBD1,-
TGTGCCAGTAGTATAATGGGACAGGGCATCACTGAAGCTTTCTTT,CASSIMGQGITEAFF,TRBV19,TRBJ1-1,TRBD1,-
TGCGCCAGCAGCCAAATTACAGGGAGATCAAGTAACTATGGCTACACCTTC,CASSQITGRSSNYGYTF,TRBV4-1,TRBJ1-2,-,-
TGTGCCAGTAGTATACAACGGGGGCGGGGGAGCACAGATACGCAGTATTTT,CASSIQRGRGSTDTQYF,TRBV19,TRBJ2-3,-,-
TGCGCCAGCACCCGGGACCTGGGGCAGGGTGAGCAGTTCTTC,CASTRDLGQGEQFF,TRBV5-1,TRBJ2-1,-,-
TGTGCCAGCAGGGAGACAGGGCCGAGGCATTTT,CASRETGPRHF,TRBV2,TRBJ1-5,TRBD1,few
TGTGCCACCAGCAGAGATTGGGGAACTAACTATGGCTACACCTTC,CATSRDWGTNYGYTF,TRBV15,TRBJ1-2,-,-
TGTGCCAGCTCACCTCCCGTTCGGGGGGGGCTTAACTATGGCTACACCTTC,CASSPPVRGGLNYGYTF,TRBV18,TRBJ1-2,-,-
TGTGCCACCAGCAGAGATATGGAGTCCCAGCATTTT,CATSRDMESQHF,TRBV15,TRBJ1-5,-,-
TGTGCCAGTAAAGACAGGGAGATCAGTGAAGCTTTCTTT,CASKDREISEAFF,TRBV19,TRBJ1-1,TRBD1,-
TGTGCCAGCAGGACGGGGGGGTCCCCCTACGAGCAGTACTTC,CASRTGGSPYEQYF,TRBV6-1,TRBJ2-7,TRBD2,-
TGTGCCAGCAGTGCCAGGGCGGCGCGCGAGCAGTACTTC,CASSARAAREQYF,TRBV6-1,TRBJ2-7,-,-
TGTGCCAGCGAACCGGGACGGCCTTACAATCAGCCCCAGCATTTT,CASEPGRPYNQPQHF,TRBV18,TRBJ1-5,-,-
TGCGCCAGCAGGGAACCGGTCTCCTACGAGCAGTACTTC,CASREPVSYEQYF,TRBV5-1,TRBJ2-7,-,few
TGTGCCAGCAAAGGGACAGGGGACTACGAGCAGTACTTC,CASKGTGDYEQYF,TRBV6-6,TRBJ2-7,TRBD1,-
TGTGCCAGCACCCCGCGGGGGCTGTACACCGGGGAGCTGTTTTTT,CASTPRGLYTGELFF,TRBV5-5,TRBJ2-2,-,-
TGTGCCAGCAGCACGATCAAGGGGAATAATGAAAAACTGTTTTTT,CASSTIKGNNEKLFF,TRBV7-3,TRBJ1-4,-,-
TGTGCCAGCAGTTACGGCCAGGGAGGATTGGGGGAGACCCAGTACTTC,CASSYGQGGLGETQYF,TRBV6-5,TRBJ2-5,-,-
TGTGCCAGCAGTGAAGTTTCCCTATATAGCAATCAGCCCCAGCATTTT,CASSEVSLYSNQPQHF,TRBV2,TRBJ1-5,-,once
TGTGCCAGCACGGTGACTAGCGGAACCGGGGAGCTGTTTTTT,CASTVTSGTGELFF,TRBV6-6,TRBJ2-2,TRBD2,few
TGTGCCAGCAGGGGGGATCAACGGGGTCTCCGAGGCACCGGGGAGCTGTTTTTT,CASRGDQRGLRGTGELFF,TRBV9,TRBJ2-2,-,-
TGTGCCAGCAGCGGGAGACTTTCTGGCTTGGAGACCCAGTACTTC,CASSGRLSGLETQYF,TRBV5-4,TRBJ2-5,-,-
TGTGCCAGCAGTAGGGGGAATAATTCACCCCTCCACTTT,CASSRGNNSPLHF,TRBV27,TRBJ1-6,-,-
TGTGCCAGCAGCCCCCGGGGGGCCCGAAGTTACTCTGGGGCCAACGTCCTGACTTTC,CASSPRGARSYSGANVLTF,TRBV14,TRBJ2-6,-,-
TGTGCCCATGGGGCAGGGAGAAACGAGCAGTACTTC,CAHGAGRNEQYF,TRBV19,TRBJ2-7,-,-
TGCAGCGTGGCAGGGACCCAAGAGACCCAGTACTTC,CSVAGTQETQYF,TRBV29-1,TRBJ2-5,-,-
TGTGCCATCAGTGCAGGACTAGCGGGACATGAGCAGTTCTTC,CAISAGLAGHEQFF,TRBV10-3,TRBJ2-1,TRBD2,-
TGTGCCAGCAGCTTCCCGGGACAGGGCAATTCACCCCTCCACTTT,CASSFPGQGNSPLHF,TRBV7-9,TRBJ1-6,TRBD1,-
TGTGCCATCAGTGAGTCCCCGGGCAATCAGCCCCAGCATTTT,CAISESPGNQPQHF,TRBV10-3,TRBJ1-5,-,few
TGTGCCAGCAGCCAAAGACAGGGGGTGATGCCTGAAGCTTTCTTT,CASSQRQGVMPEAFF,TRBV11-2,TRBJ1-1,TRBD1,-
TGTGCCAGCAGCTTAGGATTGGGCCTTGCGGGGCGAAAAAATCAGTTCTTC,CASSLGLGLAGRKNQFF,TRBV7-9,TRBJ2-1,-,-
TGCGCCAGCAGTGTGAGGCAGGGAGCAGATACGCAGTATTTT,CASSVRQGADTQYF,TRBV10-2,TRBJ2-3,-,once
TGTGCCAGCAGCTTAGTAGAGGGGGCTGTCTACGAGCAGTACTTC,CASSLVEGAVYEQYF,TRBV11-3,TRBJ2-7,TRBD1,-
TGTGCCAGCAGCTGGACTAGCGGGTTCCAAGAGACCCAGTACTTC,CASSWTSGFQETQYF,TRBV7-6,TRBJ2-5,TRBD2,-
TGTGCCAGCACCGACCCGGAGGTCTACGAGCAGTACTTC,CASTDPEVYEQYF,TRBV6-5,TRBJ2-7,-,-
TGTGCCAGCAGATCGGGACAGGGCTACGAGCAGTACTTC,CASRSGQGYEQYF,TRBV28,TRBJ2-7,TRBD1,-
TGTGCCAGCAGCTCAAGGCCCAGCTCCTACAATGAGCAGTTCTTC,CASSSRPSSYNEQFF,TRBV7-2,TRBJ2-1,-,-
TGCGCCAGCAGCCAAGAACCCCCAAAAAACTCTGGGGCCAACGTCCTGACTTTC,CASSQEPPKNSGANVLTF,TRBV4-3,TRBJ2-6,-,-
TGTGCCAGCAGTTTATTCGGGGGCTTTGGAAACACCATATATTTT,CASSLFGGFGNTIYF,TRBV27,TRBJ1-3,-,-
TGCGCCAGCAGCTTGCTTTCTAGAGGCGCTGAGCAGTTCTTC,CASSLLSRGAEQFF,TRBV5-1,TRBJ2-1,-,-
TGTGCCAGTAGTAGGACAGGAGCCGCTGAAGCTTTCTTT,CASSRTGAAEAFF,TRBV19,TRBJ1-1,TRBD1,-
TGTGCCAGCAGCCCATTAGTCTATGGCTACACCTTC,CASSPLVYGYTF,TRBV9,TRBJ1-2,-,-
TGCGCCAGCAGCCAAGATTGGGGACGAGTTAATGAAAAACTGTTTTTT,CASSQDWGRVNEKLFF,TRBV4-3,TRBJ1-4,-,once
TGTGCCACCAGCAGAGTGGCAGATAACACTGAAGCTTTCTTT,CATSRVADNTEAFF,TRBV15,TRBJ1-1,-,-
TGTGCCAGCAGCCAAGGGGCGCTAGCGGGGATGGAGGCAGATACGCAGTATTTT,CASSQGALAGMEADTQYF,TRBV4-2,TRBJ2-3,TRBD2,-
TGTGCCAGCAGCCCGTCAGGGGCGTCCTACGAGCAGTACTTC,CASSPSGASYEQYF,TRBV7-3,TRBJ2-7,-,few